This TCR beta chain was identified during a study of blood T cell repertoires in COVID-19. Study-level background: The study drew acute and convalescent COVID-19 samples from the United States, Italy and Spain.

Original processing notes: Estimates of nucleated cell counts were drawn from the amplification of reference gene primers. This table comes from immunoSEQ multiplex PCR, and its TCRdb copy is limited to in-frame clones, with some not included. V, J and clone size are taken as reported in that table, and D and trimming were inferred from the DNA itself. The sample lists 150,000 to 200,000 clones, almost 80% occurring once. The sample comprised PBMCs or T cells enriched from blood (not recorded which). The origin of this receptor is a woman aged 50 to 60 who had recovered from COVID-19.

CDR3 in DNA: TGCGCCAGCAGCAAAAGGGGGGGACAAGAGACCCAGTACTTC. Amino acids: CASSKRGGQETQYF. The chain combines TRBV5-1 with TRBJ2-5, with D tentatively TRBD2 (7 bases). The germline CDR1 and CDR2 sequences are SGHRS and YFSETQ. This CDR3 is built from 14 residues. Trimming stripped 4 bases from V and 2 bases from J, with 12 bases between.